In this sample, the clone carrying this T cell receptor beta chain turned up many times. Its cognate antigen is unknown. Read data end 3 residues before the CDR3 end; the end is taken from the germline J gene. Other DNA variants within this sample encode the same CDR3. The data stem from a study of T cell clonality in common variable immunodeficiency. V trimming: 1 base; J trimming: 0 bases; junction bases outside the gene matches: 1. This CDR3 is built from 14 residues. CDR1 DFQATT and CDR2 SNEGSKA come from the germline V gene (reference sequence). Generated by immunoSEQ multiplex PCR, the TCRdb table keeps only in-frame clones and is missing some. Listed for the sample are approximately 51,000 clones, none seen a single time. Study-level findings and limits: Patient heterogeneity in the CVID cohort limited correlations between repertoire features and clinical complications.

The origin of this receptor is a person between 18 and 75 years old in good health. The genes are TRBV20-1 and TRBJ2-3, with TRBD2 matching over 7 bases. The sequenced sample was peripheral blood mononuclear cells. This chain's CDR3 is CSARAGGSTDTQYF. CDR3 DNA, as far as it was read: TGCAGTGCTAGAGCGGGGGGTAGCACAGATACG.